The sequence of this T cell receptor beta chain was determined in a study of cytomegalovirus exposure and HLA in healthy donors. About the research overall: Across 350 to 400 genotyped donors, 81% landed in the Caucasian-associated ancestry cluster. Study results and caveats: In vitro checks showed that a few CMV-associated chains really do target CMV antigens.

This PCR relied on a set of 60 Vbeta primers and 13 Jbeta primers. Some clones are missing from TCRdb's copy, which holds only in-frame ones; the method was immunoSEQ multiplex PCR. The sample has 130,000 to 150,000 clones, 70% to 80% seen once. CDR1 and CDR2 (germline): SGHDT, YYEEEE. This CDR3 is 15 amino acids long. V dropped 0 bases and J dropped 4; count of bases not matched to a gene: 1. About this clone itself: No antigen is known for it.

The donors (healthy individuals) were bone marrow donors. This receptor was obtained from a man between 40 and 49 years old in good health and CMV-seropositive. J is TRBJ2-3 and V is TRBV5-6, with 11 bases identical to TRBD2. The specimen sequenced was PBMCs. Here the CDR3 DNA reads TGTGCCAGCAGCTTGGAACTAGCGGGAGCAGATACGCAGTATTTT. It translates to CASSLELAGADTQYF. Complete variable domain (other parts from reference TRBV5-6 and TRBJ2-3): DAGVTQSPTHLIKTRGQQVTLRCSPKSGHDTVSWYQQALGQGPQFIFQYYEEEERQRGNFPDRFSGHQFPNYSSELNVNALLLGDSALYLCASSLELAGADTQYFGPGTRLTVL.